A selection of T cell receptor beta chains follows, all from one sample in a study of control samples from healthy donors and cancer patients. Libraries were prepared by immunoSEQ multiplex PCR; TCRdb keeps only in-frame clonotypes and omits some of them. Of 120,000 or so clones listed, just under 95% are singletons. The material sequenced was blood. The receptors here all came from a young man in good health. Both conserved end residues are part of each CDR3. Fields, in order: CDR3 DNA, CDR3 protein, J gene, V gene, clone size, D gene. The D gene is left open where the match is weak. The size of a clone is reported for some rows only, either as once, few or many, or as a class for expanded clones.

CDR3 DNA: TGTGCCAGCAGAACACAGGGGCGGGGGCATGGCTACACCTTC; CDR3 protein: CASRTQGRGHGYTF; J gene: TRBJ1-2; V gene: TRBV6-6; clone size: NA; D gene: TRBD1
CDR3 DNA: TGTGCCAGCAGCTTAATTCCGGGACCAACACGTTCACCCCTCCACTTT; CDR3 protein: CASSLIPGPTRSPLHF; J gene: TRBJ1-6; V gene: TRBV11-2; clone size: NA; D gene: NA
CDR3 DNA: TGCGCCAGCAGCCAAAAATCGGCAGGGGCCTACGAGCAGTACTTC; CDR3 protein: CASSQKSAGAYEQYF; J gene: TRBJ2-7; V gene: TRBV4-3; clone size: NA; D gene: NA
CDR3 DNA: TGTGCCAGCATGAGGGGCCGGAATTCACCCCTCCACTTT; CDR3 protein: CASMRGRNSPLHF; J gene: TRBJ1-6; V gene: TRBV2; clone size: NA; D gene: NA
CDR3 DNA: TGTGCCAGCAGCCACAGGGGGTTAGCTAATTCACCCCTCCACTTT; CDR3 protein: CASSHRGLANSPLHF; J gene: TRBJ1-6; V gene: TRBV3-1/TRBV3-2; clone size: NA; D gene: TRBD1
CDR3 DNA: TGCGCCAGCAGTTTTCTGACCGATGGGGCCGGGGAGCTGTTTTTT; CDR3 protein: CASSFLTDGAGELFF; J gene: TRBJ2-2; V gene: TRBV5-1; clone size: NA; D gene: NA
CDR3 DNA: TGTGCCAGCAGTTGGACAGGGTCCTATGGCTACACCTTC; CDR3 protein: CASSWTGSYGYTF; J gene: TRBJ1-2; V gene: TRBV27; clone size: few; D gene: TRBD1
CDR3 DNA: TGTGCCACCAGGGGTTCCGGGGCCAACGTCCTGACTTTC; CDR3 protein: CATRGSGANVLTF; J gene: TRBJ2-6; V gene: TRBV6-5; clone size: NA; D gene: NA
CDR3 DNA: TGTGCCAGCAGTTATATCAATAGCAATCAGCCCCAGCATTTT; CDR3 protein: CASSYINSNQPQHF; J gene: TRBJ1-5; V gene: TRBV6-6; clone size: NA; D gene: NA
CDR3 DNA: TGTGCCAGCAGTTTGGGATATAGCAATCAGCCCCAGCATTTT; CDR3 protein: CASSLGYSNQPQHF; J gene: TRBJ1-5; V gene: TRBV6-5; clone size: NA; D gene: NA
CDR3 DNA: TGTGCCAGCAGTTTTCCAGGGGGCGATGAAAAACTGTTTTTT; CDR3 protein: CASSFPGGDEKLFF; J gene: TRBJ1-4; V gene: TRBV5-6; clone size: NA; D gene: TRBD1
CDR3 DNA: TGTGCCAGCAGTGTCACAGTCAATGAAAAACTGTTTTTT; CDR3 protein: CASSVTVNEKLFF; J gene: TRBJ1-4; V gene: TRBV6-4; clone size: NA; D gene: NA
CDR3 DNA: TGTGCCAGTAAAAACGACAGGGGGAACACTGAAGCTTTCTTT; CDR3 protein: CASKNDRGNTEAFF; J gene: TRBJ1-1; V gene: TRBV19; clone size: NA; D gene: TRBD1
CDR3 DNA: TGTGCCAGCAGCCTTCGACAGGGCGACACTGAAAAACTGTTTTTT; CDR3 protein: CASSLRQGDTEKLFF; J gene: TRBJ1-4; V gene: TRBV3-1/TRBV3-2; clone size: NA; D gene: TRBD1
CDR3 DNA: TGTGCCAGCAGGTCCCTACAGGGATATTCACCCCCCCACTTT; CDR3 protein: CASRSLQGYSPPHF; J gene: TRBJ1-6; V gene: TRBV28; clone size: NA; D gene: NA
CDR3 DNA: TGTGCCAGCAGGAACAGGGAGGGCACTGAAGCTTTCTTT; CDR3 protein: CASRNREGTEAFF; J gene: TRBJ1-1; V gene: TRBV2; clone size: NA; D gene: NA
CDR3 DNA: TGTGCCAGCAGGGGATCCAAAGAGACCCAGTACTTC; CDR3 protein: CASRGSKETQYF; J gene: TRBJ2-5; V gene: TRBV7-9; clone size: NA; D gene: NA
CDR3 DNA: TGTGCCAGCAGTTCTGGACCTACGGCCACCGGGGAGCTGTTTTTT; CDR3 protein: CASSSGPTATGELFF; J gene: TRBJ2-2; V gene: TRBV27; clone size: NA; D gene: NA
CDR3 DNA: TGTGCCAGCAGTTCCCGGGGAGGGGTCGGAGGAAGAGGGGAGACCCAGTACTTC; CDR3 protein: CASSSRGGVGGRGETQYF; J gene: TRBJ2-5; V gene: TRBV6-2/TRBV6-3; clone size: NA; D gene: TRBD2
CDR3 DNA: TGTGCCAGCAGCTTAGTGACAGGGTCGTCTGGAAACACCATATATTTT; CDR3 protein: CASSLVTGSSGNTIYF; J gene: TRBJ1-3; V gene: TRBV7-9; clone size: NA; D gene: TRBD1
CDR3 DNA: TGCGCCAGCAGCCAAGATTGGAGAGGGGAAAAACTGTTTTTT; CDR3 protein: CASSQDWRGEKLFF; J gene: TRBJ1-4; V gene: TRBV4-3; clone size: NA; D gene: NA
CDR3 DNA: TGTGCCAGCGGGTCCGGGACGGTCGACACCGGGGAGCTGTTTTTT; CDR3 protein: CASGSGTVDTGELFF; J gene: TRBJ2-2; V gene: TRBV6-5; clone size: NA; D gene: NA
CDR3 DNA: TGCGCCAGCAGCCAAGGGGACGGCTCGGGCTATGGCTACACCTTC; CDR3 protein: CASSQGDGSGYGYTF; J gene: TRBJ1-2; V gene: TRBV4-3; clone size: NA; D gene: NA
CDR3 DNA: TGTGCCAGTAGTTACTCGTCCTGGCTGGACTCAAATCCCTACGAGCAGTACTTC; CDR3 protein: CASSYSSWLDSNPYEQYF; J gene: TRBJ2-7; V gene: TRBV6-2/TRBV6-3; clone size: NA; D gene: NA
CDR3 DNA: TGCAGTGCTAGTACAGGGGGCCTCAATCAGCCCCAGCATTTT; CDR3 protein: CSASTGGLNQPQHF; J gene: TRBJ1-5; V gene: TRBV20-1; clone size: NA; D gene: TRBD1
CDR3 DNA: TGTGCCAGCAGCTCCAGGAACTCAGATACGCAGTATTTT; CDR3 protein: CASSSRNSDTQYF; J gene: TRBJ2-3; V gene: TRBV3-1/TRBV3-2; clone size: once; D gene: NA
CDR3 DNA: TGTGCCAGCAGCTTAGTCGGGGAGGGACAGGCGAACACCTTC; CDR3 protein: CASSLVGEGQANTF; J gene: TRBJ1-2; V gene: TRBV7-9; clone size: NA; D gene: TRBD1
CDR3 DNA: TGCGCCAGCAGCTTTTTTACAGGGAACGAGCAGTACTTC; CDR3 protein: CASSFFTGNEQYF; J gene: TRBJ2-7; V gene: TRBV5-1; clone size: NA; D gene: NA
CDR3 DNA: TGTGCCAGCATGTTACTAGCGGGGGGACACAATGAGCAGTTCTTC; CDR3 protein: CASMLLAGGHNEQFF; J gene: TRBJ2-1; V gene: TRBV5-6; clone size: NA; D gene: TRBD2
CDR3 DNA: TGCGCCAGCAGCCGAACGGGAGGTGAGGGCGAAAAACTGTTTTTT; CDR3 protein: CASSRTGGEGEKLFF; J gene: TRBJ1-4; V gene: TRBV4-3; clone size: NA; D gene: NA
CDR3 DNA: TGTGCCAGCAGTCTCGCGGATGGGGGCGGCGAGCAGTACTTC; CDR3 protein: CASSLADGGGEQYF; J gene: TRBJ2-7; V gene: TRBV7-8; clone size: NA; D gene: NA
CDR3 DNA: TGTGCCATCAGTGAGGGGGGACACCTGGGGCAGGAGACCCAGTACTTC; CDR3 protein: CAISEGGHLGQETQYF; J gene: TRBJ2-5; V gene: TRBV10-3; clone size: NA; D gene: NA
CDR3 DNA: TGTGCCAGCAGCTTAGGGCGGGGGGCCCACAATGAGCAGTTCTTC; CDR3 protein: CASSLGRGAHNEQFF; J gene: TRBJ2-1; V gene: TRBV11-2; clone size: NA; D gene: TRBD2
CDR3 DNA: TGTGCCAGCACCCCCGGACAGCAAGAGACCCAGTACTTC; CDR3 protein: CASTPGQQETQYF; J gene: TRBJ2-5; V gene: TRBV18; clone size: NA; D gene: NA
CDR3 DNA: TGTGCCAGCAGCCGTAGGGGACTAGCCAACTACGAGCAGTACTTC; CDR3 protein: CASSRRGLANYEQYF; J gene: TRBJ2-7; V gene: TRBV5-6; clone size: once; D gene: TRBD2
CDR3 DNA: TGTGCCAGCAGCTTTGGAGCTACCTACGAGCAGTACTTC; CDR3 protein: CASSFGATYEQYF; J gene: TRBJ2-7; V gene: TRBV5-5; clone size: NA; D gene: NA
CDR3 DNA: TGTGCCAGCAGTTACGGGGGTATGAACACTGAAGCTTTCTTT; CDR3 protein: CASSYGGMNTEAFF; J gene: TRBJ1-1; V gene: TRBV6-2/TRBV6-3; clone size: NA; D gene: NA
CDR3 DNA: TGTGCCAGCAGTCGAAGGGGGGAGGATCAGCCCCAGCATTTT; CDR3 protein: CASSRRGEDQPQHF; J gene: TRBJ1-5; V gene: TRBV6-5; clone size: NA; D gene: NA
CDR3 DNA: TGTGCCAGCAGCTTCCAGGGGGAGGTAGATACGCAGTATTTT; CDR3 protein: CASSFQGEVDTQYF; J gene: TRBJ2-3; V gene: TRBV7-2; clone size: NA; D gene: NA
CDR3 DNA: TGTGCCACCAGCAGAACCGGGGACACACCCCTTGAGCCCCAGCATTTT; CDR3 protein: CATSRTGDTPLEPQHF; J gene: TRBJ1-5; V gene: TRBV15; clone size: NA; D gene: NA
CDR3 DNA: TGTGCCAGCAGTTATCAGGGGCATAATCAGCCCCAGCATTTT; CDR3 protein: CASSYQGHNQPQHF; J gene: TRBJ1-5; V gene: TRBV27; clone size: NA; D gene: NA
CDR3 DNA: TGCGCCAGCAGTGTTTACAGCGCCAGTGAAGCCAATCAGCCCCAGCATTTT; CDR3 protein: CASSVYSASEANQPQHF; J gene: TRBJ1-5; V gene: TRBV10-1; clone size: NA; D gene: NA
CDR3 DNA: TGTGCCAGCTCCCCAGGAGGTCTTTACAATGAGCAGTTCTTC; CDR3 protein: CASSPGGLYNEQFF; J gene: TRBJ2-1; V gene: TRBV9; clone size: NA; D gene: NA
CDR3 DNA: TGTGCCAGCAGTTACTCGATGGGGGAGACCCAGTACTTC; CDR3 protein: CASSYSMGETQYF; J gene: TRBJ2-5; V gene: TRBV6-5; clone size: NA; D gene: NA
CDR3 DNA: TGTGCCAGTAGCCTTCCCCGGACAGGGGACTATGGCTACACCTTC; CDR3 protein: CASSLPRTGDYGYTF; J gene: TRBJ1-2; V gene: TRBV19; clone size: NA; D gene: TRBD1
CDR3 DNA: TGTGCCAGTAGTACCCCTTACGGGGGGCCCCAGCATTTT; CDR3 protein: CASSTPYGGPQHF; J gene: TRBJ1-5; V gene: TRBV19; clone size: NA; D gene: NA
CDR3 DNA: TGTGCCAGCAGCGGCAGGTTTAATTCACCCCTCCACTTT; CDR3 protein: CASSGRFNSPLHF; J gene: TRBJ1-6; V gene: TRBV2; clone size: NA; D gene: NA
CDR3 DNA: TGTGCCAGCAGTCGGGGACTAGCCCGCACAGATACGCAGTATTTT; CDR3 protein: CASSRGLARTDTQYF; J gene: TRBJ2-3; V gene: TRBV6-5; clone size: NA; D gene: TRBD2
CDR3 DNA: TGTGCCAGCAGCTTTCATACAGATACGCAGTATTTT; CDR3 protein: CASSFHTDTQYF; J gene: TRBJ2-3; V gene: TRBV5-4; clone size: NA; D gene: NA
CDR3 DNA: TGTGCCAGCAGTTGGGGGAACCAGCCCCAGCATTTT; CDR3 protein: CASSWGNQPQHF; J gene: TRBJ1-5; V gene: TRBV6-2/TRBV6-3; clone size: NA; D gene: NA
CDR3 DNA: TGTGCCAGCAGTTTAGATATCCGGGACAGGGGCTACAATGAGCAGTTCTTC; CDR3 protein: CASSLDIRDRGYNEQFF; J gene: TRBJ2-1; V gene: TRBV28; clone size: NA; D gene: TRBD1
CDR3 DNA: TGCGCCAGCAGCCAATCCCAGGGGGGAGATGAAAAACTGTTTTTT; CDR3 protein: CASSQSQGGDEKLFF; J gene: TRBJ1-4; V gene: TRBV4-1; clone size: NA; D gene: TRBD1
CDR3 DNA: TGCGCCAGCAGCTTGCCGCAGGGGGTATCTAATGAAAAACTGTTTTTT; CDR3 protein: CASSLPQGVSNEKLFF; J gene: TRBJ1-4; V gene: TRBV5-1; clone size: NA; D gene: TRBD1
CDR3 DNA: TGTGCCTATGATGAAGGGCGCAATTCACCCCTCCACTTT; CDR3 protein: CAYDEGRNSPLHF; J gene: TRBJ1-6; V gene: TRBV30; clone size: NA; D gene: NA
CDR3 DNA: TGTGCCAGCAGGAAGACAGGGGGTAGCATCGAGCAGTACTTC; CDR3 protein: CASRKTGGSIEQYF; J gene: TRBJ2-7; V gene: TRBV5-8; clone size: few; D gene: TRBD1